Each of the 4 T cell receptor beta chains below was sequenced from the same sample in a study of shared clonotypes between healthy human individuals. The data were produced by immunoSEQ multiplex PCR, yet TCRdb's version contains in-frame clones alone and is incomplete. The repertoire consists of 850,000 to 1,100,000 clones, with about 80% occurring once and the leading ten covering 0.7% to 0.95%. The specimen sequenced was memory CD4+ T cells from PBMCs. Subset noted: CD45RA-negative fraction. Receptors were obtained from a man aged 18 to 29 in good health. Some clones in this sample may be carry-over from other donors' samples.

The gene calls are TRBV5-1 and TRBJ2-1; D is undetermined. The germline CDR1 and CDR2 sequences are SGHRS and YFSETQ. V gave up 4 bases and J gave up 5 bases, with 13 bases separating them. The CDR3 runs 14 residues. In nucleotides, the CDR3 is TGCGCCAGCAGCCGGAATGTTGGTCACAATGAGCAGTTCTTC. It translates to CASSRNVGHNEQFF.

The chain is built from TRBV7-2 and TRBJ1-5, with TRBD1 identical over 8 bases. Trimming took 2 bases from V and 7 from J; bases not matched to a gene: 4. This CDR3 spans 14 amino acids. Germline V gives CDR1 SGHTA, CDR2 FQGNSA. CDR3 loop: CASSLKTGDQPQHF. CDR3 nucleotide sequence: TGTGCCAGCAGCTTAAAGACAGGGGACCAGCCCCAGCATTTT.

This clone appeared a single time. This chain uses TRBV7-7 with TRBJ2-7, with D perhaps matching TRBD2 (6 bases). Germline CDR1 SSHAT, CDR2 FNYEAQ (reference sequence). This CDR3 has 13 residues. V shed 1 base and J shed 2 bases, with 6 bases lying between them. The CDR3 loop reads CASSLGTTYEQYF. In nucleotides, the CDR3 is TGTGCCAGCAGCTTAGGGACTACCTACGAGCAGTACTTC.

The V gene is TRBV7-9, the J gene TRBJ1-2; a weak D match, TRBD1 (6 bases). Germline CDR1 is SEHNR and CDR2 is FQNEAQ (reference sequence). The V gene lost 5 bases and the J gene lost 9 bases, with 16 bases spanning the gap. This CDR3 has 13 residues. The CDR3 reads CASSMGGQTRYTF. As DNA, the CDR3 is TGTGCCAGCAGCATGGGGGGGCAGACCCGCTACACCTTC.